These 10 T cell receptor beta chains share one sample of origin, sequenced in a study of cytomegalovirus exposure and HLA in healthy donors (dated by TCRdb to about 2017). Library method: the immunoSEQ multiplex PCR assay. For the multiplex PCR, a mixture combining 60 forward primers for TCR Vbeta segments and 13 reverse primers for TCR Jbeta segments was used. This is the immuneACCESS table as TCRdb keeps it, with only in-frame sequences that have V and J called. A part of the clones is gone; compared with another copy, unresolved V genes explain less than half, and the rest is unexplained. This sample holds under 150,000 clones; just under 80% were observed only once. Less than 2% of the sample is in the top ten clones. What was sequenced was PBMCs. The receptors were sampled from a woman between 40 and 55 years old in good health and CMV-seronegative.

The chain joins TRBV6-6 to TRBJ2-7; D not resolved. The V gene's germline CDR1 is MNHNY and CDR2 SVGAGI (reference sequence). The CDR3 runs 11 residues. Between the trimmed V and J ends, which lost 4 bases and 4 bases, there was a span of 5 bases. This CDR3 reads CASSSRYEQYF. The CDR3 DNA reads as TGTGCCAGCAGTTCGAGGTACGAGCAGTACTTC.

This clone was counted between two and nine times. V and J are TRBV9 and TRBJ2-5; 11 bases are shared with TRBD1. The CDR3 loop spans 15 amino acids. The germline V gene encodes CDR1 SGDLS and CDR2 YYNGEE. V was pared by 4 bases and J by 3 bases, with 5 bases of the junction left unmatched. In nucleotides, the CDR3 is TGTGCCAGCAGCTCCCCGGGACAGGGGGAAGAGACCCAGTACTTC. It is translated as CASSSPGQGEETQYF.

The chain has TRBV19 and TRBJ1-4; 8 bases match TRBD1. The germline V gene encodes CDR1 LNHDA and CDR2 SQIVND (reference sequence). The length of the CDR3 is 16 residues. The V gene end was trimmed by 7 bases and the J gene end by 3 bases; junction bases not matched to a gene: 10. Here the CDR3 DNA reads TGTGCCAGTACAAGTAGGCAGGGGGCAGCTAATGAAAAACTGTTTTTT. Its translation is CASTSRQGAANEKLFF.

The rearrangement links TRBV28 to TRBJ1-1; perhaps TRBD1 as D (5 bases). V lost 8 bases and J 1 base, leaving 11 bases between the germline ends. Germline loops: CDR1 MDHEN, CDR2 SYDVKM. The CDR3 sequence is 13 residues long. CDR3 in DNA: TGTGCCAGCGGGGGGTTTCAGAACACTGAAGCTTTCTTT. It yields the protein CASGGFQNTEAFF.

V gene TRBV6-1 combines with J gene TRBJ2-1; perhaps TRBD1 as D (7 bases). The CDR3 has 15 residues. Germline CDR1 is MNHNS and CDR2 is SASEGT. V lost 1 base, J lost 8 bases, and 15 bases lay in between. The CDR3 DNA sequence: TGTGCCAGCAGTGAAGTCCCAGGAGGGGGCGATGAGCAGTTCTTC. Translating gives CASSEVPGGGDEQFF.

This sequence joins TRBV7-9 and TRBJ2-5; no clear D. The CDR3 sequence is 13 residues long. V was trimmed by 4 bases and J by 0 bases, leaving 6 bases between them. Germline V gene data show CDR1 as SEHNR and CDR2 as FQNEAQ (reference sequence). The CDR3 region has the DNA TGTGCCAGCAGCTCCACAAACCAAGAGACCCAGTACTTC. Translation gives CASSSTNQETQYF.

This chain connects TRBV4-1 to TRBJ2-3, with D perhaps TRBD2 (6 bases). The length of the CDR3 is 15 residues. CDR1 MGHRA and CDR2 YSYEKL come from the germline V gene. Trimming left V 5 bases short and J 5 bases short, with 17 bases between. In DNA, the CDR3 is TGCGCCAGCAGCGACGCTAATCCTAGCGTAGATACGCAGTATTTT. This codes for CASSDANPSVDTQYF.

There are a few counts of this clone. CDR3 sequence: CSVGGEGFAFF. CDR3 DNA sequence: TGCAGCGTTGGGGGGGAGGGTTTCGCTTTCTTT. This chain joins TRBV29-1 and TRBJ1-1; D is perhaps TRBD1 (5 bases). The CDR3 has 11 amino acids. V was shortened by 4 bases and J by 11 bases, with 14 bases between the two germline ends. In germline, CDR1 is SQVTM, CDR2 ANQGSEA. The full variable domain, completed using reference TRBV29-1 and TRBJ1-1, is SAVISQKPSRDICQRGTSLTIQCQVDSQVTMMFWYRQQPGQSLTLIATANQGSEATYESGFVIDKFPISRPNLTFSTLTVSNMSPEDSSIYLCSVGGEGFAFFGQGTRLTVV.

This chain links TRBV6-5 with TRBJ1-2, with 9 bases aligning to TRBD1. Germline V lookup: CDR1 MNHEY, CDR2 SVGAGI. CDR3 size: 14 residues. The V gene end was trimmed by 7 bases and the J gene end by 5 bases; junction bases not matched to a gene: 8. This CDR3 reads CASTFTGGGYGYTF. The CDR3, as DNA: TGTGCCAGCACCTTCACAGGGGGCGGGTATGGCTACACCTTC.

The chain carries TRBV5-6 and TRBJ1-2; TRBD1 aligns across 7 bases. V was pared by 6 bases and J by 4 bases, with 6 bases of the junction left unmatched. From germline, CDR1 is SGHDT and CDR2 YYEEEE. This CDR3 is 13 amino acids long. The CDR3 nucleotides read TGTGCCAGCACCCTCCGGGACAGCTATGGCTACACCTTC. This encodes CASTLRDSYGYTF.